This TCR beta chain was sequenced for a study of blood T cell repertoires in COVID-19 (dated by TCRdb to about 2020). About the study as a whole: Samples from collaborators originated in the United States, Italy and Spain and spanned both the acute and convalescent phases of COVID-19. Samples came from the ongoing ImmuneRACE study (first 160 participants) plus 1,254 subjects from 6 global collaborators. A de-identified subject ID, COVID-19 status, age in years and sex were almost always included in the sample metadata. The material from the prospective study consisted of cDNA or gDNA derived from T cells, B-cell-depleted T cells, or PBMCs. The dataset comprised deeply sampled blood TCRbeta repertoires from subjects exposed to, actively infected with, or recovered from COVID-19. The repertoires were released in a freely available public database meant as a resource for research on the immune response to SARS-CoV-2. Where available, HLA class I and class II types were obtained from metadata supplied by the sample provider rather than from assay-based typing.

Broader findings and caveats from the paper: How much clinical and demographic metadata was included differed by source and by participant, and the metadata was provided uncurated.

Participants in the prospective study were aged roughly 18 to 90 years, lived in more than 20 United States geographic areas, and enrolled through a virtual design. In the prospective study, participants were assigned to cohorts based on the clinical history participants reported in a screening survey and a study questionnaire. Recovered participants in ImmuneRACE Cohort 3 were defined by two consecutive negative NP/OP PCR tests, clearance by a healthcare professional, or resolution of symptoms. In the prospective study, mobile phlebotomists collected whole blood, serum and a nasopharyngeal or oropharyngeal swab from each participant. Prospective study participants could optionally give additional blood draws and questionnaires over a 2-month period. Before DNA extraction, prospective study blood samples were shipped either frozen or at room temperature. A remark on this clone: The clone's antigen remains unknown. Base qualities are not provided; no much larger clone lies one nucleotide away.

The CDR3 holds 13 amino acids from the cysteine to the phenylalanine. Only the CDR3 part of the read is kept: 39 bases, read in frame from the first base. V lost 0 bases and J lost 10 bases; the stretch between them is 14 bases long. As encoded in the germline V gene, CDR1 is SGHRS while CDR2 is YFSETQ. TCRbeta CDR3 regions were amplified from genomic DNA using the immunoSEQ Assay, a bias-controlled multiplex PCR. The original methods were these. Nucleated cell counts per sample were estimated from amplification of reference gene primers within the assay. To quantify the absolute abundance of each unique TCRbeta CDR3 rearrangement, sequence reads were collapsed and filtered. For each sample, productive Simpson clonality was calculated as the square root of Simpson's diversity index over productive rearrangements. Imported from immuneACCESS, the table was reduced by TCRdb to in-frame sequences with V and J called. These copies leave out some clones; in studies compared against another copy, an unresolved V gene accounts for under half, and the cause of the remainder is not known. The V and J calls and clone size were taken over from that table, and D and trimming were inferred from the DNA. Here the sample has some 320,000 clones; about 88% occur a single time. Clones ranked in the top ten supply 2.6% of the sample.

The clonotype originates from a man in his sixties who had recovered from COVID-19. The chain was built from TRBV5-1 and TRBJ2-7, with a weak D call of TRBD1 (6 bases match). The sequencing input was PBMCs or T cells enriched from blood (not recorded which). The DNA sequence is TGCGCCAGCAGCTTGGCCGGGACATCGGACCAGTACTTC. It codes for CASSLAGTSDQYF.